This is a list of T cell receptor beta chains from one sample in a study of cytomegalovirus exposure and HLA in healthy donors. Clones were read by immunoSEQ multiplex PCR, and TCRdb kept only the in-frame ones, dropping some. This sample has some 150,000 clones, with approximately 72% found just once. The sample was PBMCs. The origin of the receptors is a man aged 18 to 29 in good health and CMV-seronegative. Both conserved end residues are part of each CDR3. The D gene is left open where the match is weak. The size entry is marked missing in some rows and otherwise reads once, few, many or a size class.

CATSRGSQSSYNSPLHF	.	17	TRBV15	TRBJ1-6	.
CASKESTFNQPQHF	few	14	TRBV2	TRBJ1-5	.
CASSFVQGSYTEAFF	.	15	TRBV5-4	TRBJ1-1	TRBD1
CASSLVGGTGANVLTF	.	16	TRBV5-1	TRBJ2-6	.
CASSARGSSYNSPLHF	.	16	TRBV9	TRBJ1-6	.
CASSVRGRDQPQHF	.	14	TRBV2	TRBJ1-5	.
CASSRQRSGGKVTYNEQFF	.	19	TRBV5-8	TRBJ2-1	TRBD2
CASSPDRETEAFF	.	13	TRBV5-6	TRBJ1-1	TRBD1
CASSSGREAFF	.	11	TRBV6-5	TRBJ1-1	.
CSAGEARYEQYF	.	12	TRBV29-1	TRBJ2-7	.
CASSSGGGNTGELFF	.	15	TRBV11-3	TRBJ2-2	TRBD2
CSVVGGLTDTQYF	few	13	TRBV29-1	TRBJ2-3	TRBD1
CASSASSGGAGVVGYEQYF	.	19	TRBV6-1	TRBJ2-7	TRBD2
CASSFGQVNTEAFF	.	14	TRBV5-6	TRBJ1-1	.
CASSEGGGEINEQFF	.	15	TRBV2	TRBJ2-1	TRBD2
CASSSEGQGFYGYTF	.	15	TRBV28	TRBJ1-2	TRBD1
CASSHYPVGQGYSEPQHF	.	18	TRBV16	TRBJ1-5	TRBD1
CSVGQGISYEQYF	few	13	TRBV29-1	TRBJ2-7	TRBD1
CASSDPGNEQFF	.	12	TRBV10-2	TRBJ2-1	.
CASSVEPAGNGYTF	.	14	TRBV9	TRBJ1-2	.
CASSPDRDYGYTF	once	13	TRBV6-1	TRBJ1-2	TRBD1
CASSYSIGAEAFF	.	13	TRBV6-5	TRBJ1-1	.
CASSPVGNYGYTF	once	13	TRBV18	TRBJ1-2	.
CASSRGQGARETQYF	.	15	TRBV5-1	TRBJ2-5	TRBD1
CATTGTDNTGELFF	.	14	TRBV10-3	TRBJ2-2	TRBD1
CAWSHGTGGTEQFF	few	14	TRBV30	TRBJ2-1	TRBD1
CASSLPRGTEPTNEKLFF	.	18	TRBV23-1	TRBJ1-4	.
CASTTGAGGVHEQYF	once	15	TRBV2	.	TRBD1
CASSLELAGGYEQYF	.	15	TRBV28	TRBJ2-7	TRBD2
CASSPGIGLAKNIQYF	.	16	TRBV7-9	TRBJ2-4	.
CASSAIIVTYNSPLHF	.	16	TRBV6-1	TRBJ1-6	.
CASSFRETYKQYF	.	13	TRBV5-1	TRBJ2-7	.
CASTKSRETQYF	.	12	TRBV11-1	TRBJ2-5	.
CASHPGAGNTEAFF	.	14	TRBV9	TRBJ1-1	.
CASSPGLAGGQNEQFF	.	16	TRBV7-2	TRBJ2-1	TRBD2
CASSAGQVPQHF	.	12	TRBV25-1	TRBJ1-5	TRBD1
CASSLRPGTYYEQYF	.	15	TRBV9	TRBJ2-7	.
CASSLVGGGRTDTQYF	.	16	TRBV5-5	TRBJ2-3	.
CASGGRGDGYTF	.	12	TRBV19	TRBJ1-2	.
CATRDRDTFMNTEAFF	.	16	TRBV15	TRBJ1-1	TRBD1
CASSIDRLGGGNYGYTF	.	17	TRBV19	TRBJ1-2	TRBD1
CASSESGGAGTEAFF	.	15	TRBV2	TRBJ1-1	.
CASSLNSPLHF	.	11	TRBV28	TRBJ1-6	.
CASSPTGRGHEQFF	.	14	TRBV27	TRBJ2-1	TRBD1
CASSFRQSPYNEQFF	.	15	TRBV28	TRBJ2-1	.
CASSTLQGNTEAFF	.	14	TRBV6-5	TRBJ1-1	.
CASSPKTAGTQYF	.	13	TRBV5-6	TRBJ2-3	.
CASSDRNQGANTGELFF	.	17	TRBV6-4	TRBJ2-2	TRBD1
CASSRTGTGNTEAFF	.	15	TRBV4-1	TRBJ1-1	TRBD1
CASSQPRTGKTGELFF	.	16	TRBV4-1	TRBJ2-2	TRBD1
CASSQGAGTQYF	.	12	TRBV27	TRBJ2-5	TRBD1
CASSEGGKGKDYGYTF	.	16	TRBV10-1	TRBJ1-2	TRBD1
CASSDLGEGANVLTF	.	15	TRBV19	TRBJ2-6	.
CASSLVGRGYGYTF	.	14	TRBV27	TRBJ1-2	.